What follows describes a single T cell receptor beta chain. The antigen is undetermined. The sample originates from a study of OX40 agonist ivuxolimab in advanced cancers. Blood samples were obtained at baseline, cycle 4 day 1, and cycle 7 day 1. Sequencing was performed with immunoSEQ multiplex PCR; in TCRdb, only in-frame clones are kept and a portion is missing. The sample comprises tens of thousands of clones, more than 75% of which are singletons, and around 1.8% rests with the top ten. Points from the study as a whole: Normalized expansion of T-cell clones was also low for some nonresponders.

The CDR3 covers 15 residues. V lost 0 bases, J lost 7 bases, and 15 bases lay in between. The V gene's germline CDR1 is SGHAT and CDR2 FQNNGV. The chain combines TRBV11-2 with TRBJ1-1; TRBD1 is a possible D gene (5 bases). Source: CD4+ or CD8+ T cells sorted from blood, taken in a trial of the OX40 agonist ivuxolimab. This receptor was taken from an adult with an advanced solid tumor such as melanoma, head and neck, liver or kidney cancer. The CDR3 DNA follows: TGTGCCAGCAGCTTAGATACCGGGACCAAGATTGAAGCTTTCTTT. Its translation is CASSLDTGTKIEAFF.